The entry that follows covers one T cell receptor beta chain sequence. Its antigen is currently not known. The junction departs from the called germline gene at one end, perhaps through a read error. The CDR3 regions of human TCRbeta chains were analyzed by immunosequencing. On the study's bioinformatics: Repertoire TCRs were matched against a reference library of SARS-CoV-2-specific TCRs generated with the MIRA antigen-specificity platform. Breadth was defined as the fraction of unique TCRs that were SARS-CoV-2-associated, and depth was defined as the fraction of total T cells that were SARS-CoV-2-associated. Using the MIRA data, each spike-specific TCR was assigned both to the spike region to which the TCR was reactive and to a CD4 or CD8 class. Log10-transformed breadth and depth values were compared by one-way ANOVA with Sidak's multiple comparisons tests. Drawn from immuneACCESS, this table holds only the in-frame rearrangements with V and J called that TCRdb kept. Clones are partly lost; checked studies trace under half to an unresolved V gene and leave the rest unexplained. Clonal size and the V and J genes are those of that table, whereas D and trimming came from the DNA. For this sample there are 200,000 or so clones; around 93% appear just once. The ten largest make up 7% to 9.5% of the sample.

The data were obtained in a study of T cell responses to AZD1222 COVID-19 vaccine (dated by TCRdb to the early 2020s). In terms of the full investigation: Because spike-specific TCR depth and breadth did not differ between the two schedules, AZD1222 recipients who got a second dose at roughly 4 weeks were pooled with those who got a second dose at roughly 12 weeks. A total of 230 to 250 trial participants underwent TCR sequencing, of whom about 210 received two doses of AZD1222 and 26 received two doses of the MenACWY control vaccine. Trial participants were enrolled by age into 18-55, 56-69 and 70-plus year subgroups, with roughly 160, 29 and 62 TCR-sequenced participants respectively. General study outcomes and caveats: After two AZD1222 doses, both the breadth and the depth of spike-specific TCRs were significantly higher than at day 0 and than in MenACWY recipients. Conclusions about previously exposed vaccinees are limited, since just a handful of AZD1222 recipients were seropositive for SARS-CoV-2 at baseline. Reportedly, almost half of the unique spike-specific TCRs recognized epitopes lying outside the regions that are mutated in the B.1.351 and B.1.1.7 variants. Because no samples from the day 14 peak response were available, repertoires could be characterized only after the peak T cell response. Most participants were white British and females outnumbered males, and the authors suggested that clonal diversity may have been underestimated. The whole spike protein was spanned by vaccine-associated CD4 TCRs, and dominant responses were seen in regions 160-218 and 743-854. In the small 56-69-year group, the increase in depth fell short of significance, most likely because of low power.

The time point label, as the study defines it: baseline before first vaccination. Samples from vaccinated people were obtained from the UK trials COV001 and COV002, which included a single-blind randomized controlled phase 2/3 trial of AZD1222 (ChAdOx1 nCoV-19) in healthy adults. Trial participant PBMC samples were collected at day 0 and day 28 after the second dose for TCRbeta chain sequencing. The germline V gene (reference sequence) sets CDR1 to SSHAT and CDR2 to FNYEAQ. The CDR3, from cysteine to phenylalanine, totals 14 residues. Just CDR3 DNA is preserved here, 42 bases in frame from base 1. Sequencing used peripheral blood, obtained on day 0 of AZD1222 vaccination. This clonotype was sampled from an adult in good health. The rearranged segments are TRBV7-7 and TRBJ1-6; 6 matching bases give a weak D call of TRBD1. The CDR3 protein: CASSADPRGSPLHF. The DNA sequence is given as TGTGCTAGCAGCGCGGACCCCAGGGGCTCACCCCTCCACTTT.